This T cell receptor beta chain was identified during a study of CD8 T cells in Susac syndrome. Findings and limits, study-wide: The study conceded that relatively few individuals underwent its TCR sequencing and HLA analysis.

Of note for this clonotype: Its antigen is unidentified.

The V gene end was trimmed by 4 bases and the J gene end by 4 bases; junction bases not matched to a gene: 5. CDR1 is SGHTA and CDR2 is FQGNSA in the germline V gene. The length of the CDR3 is 14 residues. RNA was extracted with the RNeasy kit, and a quantity of roughly 0.5 to 1 ug was reverse transcribed using random hexamers. Coverage of TCR beta CDR3 amplification by immunoSEQ multiplex PCR extended to 54 Vbeta and 13 Jbeta. TCRdb reprocessed the immunoSEQ multiplex PCR reads via MiXCR and lists one record per CDR3 protein. The data hold about 160,000 distinct CDR3 sequences, with 93% observed a single time. The authors carried out high-throughput sequencing of TCR beta. They applied it to CD8+ and CD4+ T cells obtained from blood. The healthy controls were matched to patients by age and sex.

The rearrangement links TRBV7-2 to TRBJ1-2; 8 bases are shared with TRBD1. Sequenced sample: CD4+ T cells from PBMCs. The TCR sequence derives from a human donor in good health. CDR3 coding DNA: TGTGCCAGCAGCTCCGGACAGGGACCCTATGGCTACACCTTC. Amino acids: CASSSGQGPYGYTF.